The subject of this entry is one T cell receptor (beta chain). The data stem from a study of control samples from healthy donors and cancer patients. Sequenced by immunoSEQ multiplex PCR; TCRdb stores in-frame clones only, minus some. The table has more than 85,000 clones, 88% seen once. The CDR3 contains 12 residues. V was shortened by 2 bases and J by 1 base, with 2 bases between the two germline ends. Germline V gives CDR1 WNHNN, CDR2 SYGVQD (reference sequence). Sequences were obtained from PBMCs. This sequence joins TRBV10-1 and TRBJ1-1; no clear D. This clonotype originated in a woman aged 60 to 75 with lung cancer. CDR3 protein: CASSEKNTEAFF. In nucleotides, the CDR3 is TGCGCCAGCAGTGAGAAGAACACTGAAGCTTTCTTT.